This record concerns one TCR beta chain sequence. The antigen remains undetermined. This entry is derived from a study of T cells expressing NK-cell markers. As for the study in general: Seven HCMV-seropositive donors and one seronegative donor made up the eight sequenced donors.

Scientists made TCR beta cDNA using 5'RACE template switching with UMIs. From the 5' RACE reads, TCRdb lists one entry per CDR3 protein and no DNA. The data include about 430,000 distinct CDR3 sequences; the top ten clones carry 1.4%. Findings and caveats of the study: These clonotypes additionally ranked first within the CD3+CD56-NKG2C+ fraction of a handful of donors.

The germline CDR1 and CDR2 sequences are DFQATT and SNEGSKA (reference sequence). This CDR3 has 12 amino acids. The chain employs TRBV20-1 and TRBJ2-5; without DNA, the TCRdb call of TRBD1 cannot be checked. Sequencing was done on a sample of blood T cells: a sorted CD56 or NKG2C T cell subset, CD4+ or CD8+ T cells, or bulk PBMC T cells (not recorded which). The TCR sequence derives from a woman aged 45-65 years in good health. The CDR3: CSPSGPQETQYF.